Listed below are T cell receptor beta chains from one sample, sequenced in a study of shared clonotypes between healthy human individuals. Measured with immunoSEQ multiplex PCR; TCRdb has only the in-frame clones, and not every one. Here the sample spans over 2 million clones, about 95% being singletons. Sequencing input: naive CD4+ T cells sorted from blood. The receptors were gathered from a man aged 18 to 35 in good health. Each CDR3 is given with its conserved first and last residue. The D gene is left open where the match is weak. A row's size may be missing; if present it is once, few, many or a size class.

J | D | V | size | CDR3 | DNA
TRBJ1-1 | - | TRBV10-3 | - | CAISLQGGNTEAFF | TGTGCCATCAGTCTACAGGGTGGGAACACTGAAGCTTTCTTT
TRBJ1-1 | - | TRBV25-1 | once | CASSEFSGRTEAFF | TGTGCCAGCAGTGAATTCTCAGGAAGAACTGAAGCTTTCTTT
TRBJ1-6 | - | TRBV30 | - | CAWRAVRLHF | TGTGCCTGGAGGGCGGTGAGACTCCACTTT
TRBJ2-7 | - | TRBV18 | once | CASSPDYEQYF | TGTGCCAGCTCGCCCGATTACGAGCAGTACTTC
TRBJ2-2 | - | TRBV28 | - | CASSEYLAGELFF | TGTGCCAGCAGTGAATACTTAGCCGGGGAGCTGTTTTTT
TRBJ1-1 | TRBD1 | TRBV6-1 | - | CASSQTGGTEAFF | TGTGCCAGCAGTCAGACAGGGGGCACTGAAGCTTTCTTT
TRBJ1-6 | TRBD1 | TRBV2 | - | CASGGQGASPLHF | TGTGCCAGCGGGGGACAGGGCGCTTCACCCCTCCACTTT
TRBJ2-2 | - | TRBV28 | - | CASYSGQNTGELFF | TGTGCCAGTTATTCGGGACAGAACACCGGGGAGCTGTTTTTT
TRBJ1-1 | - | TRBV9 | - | CASSPLQTMNTEAFF | TGTGCCAGCAGCCCCCTACAGACTATGAACACTGAAGCTTTCTTT
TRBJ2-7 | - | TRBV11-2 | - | CASSSYRADKGYEQYF | TGTGCCAGCAGCTCGTACAGGGCGGATAAGGGTTACGAGCAGTACTTC
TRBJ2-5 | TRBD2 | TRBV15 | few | CATSRGSSGTQETQYF | TGTGCCACCAGCAGAGGTAGTAGCGGGACCCAAGAGACCCAGTACTTC
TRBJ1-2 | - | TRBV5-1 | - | CASSSLQGSNYGYTF | TGCGCCAGCAGCTCCTTACAGGGATCTAACTATGGCTACACCTTC
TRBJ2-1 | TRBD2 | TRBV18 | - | CASLSSGGSSYNEQFF | TGTGCCAGCCTCTCTAGCGGGGGGTCGTCCTACAATGAGCAGTTCTTC
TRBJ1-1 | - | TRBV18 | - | CASSLQSLVNTEAFF | TGTGCCAGCTCACTTCAGTCCCTGGTGAACACTGAAGCTTTCTTT
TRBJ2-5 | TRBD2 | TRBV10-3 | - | CAISDLAGWETQYF | TGTGCCATCAGTGACCTAGCGGGGTGGGAGACCCAGTACTTC
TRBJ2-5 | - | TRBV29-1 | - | CSVRQSQETQYF | TGCAGCGTTCGACAGTCTCAAGAGACCCAGTACTTC
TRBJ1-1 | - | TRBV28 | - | CASSLPSMNTEAFF | TGTGCCAGCAGTTTACCGAGCATGAACACTGAAGCTTTCTTT
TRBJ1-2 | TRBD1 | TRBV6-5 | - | CASSYRIDRAYGYTF | TGTGCCAGCAGTTACCGAATCGACAGGGCCTATGGCTACACCTTC
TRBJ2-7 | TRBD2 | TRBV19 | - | CASTSKPLLAGGRNSYEQYF | TGTGCCAGTACCTCAAAACCACTCTTAGCGGGAGGACGGAATAGCTACGAGCAGTACTTC
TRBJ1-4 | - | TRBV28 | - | CASTSSNEKLFF | TGTGCCAGCACGAGCTCTAATGAAAAACTGTTTTTT
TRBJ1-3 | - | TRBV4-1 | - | CASSQEGRAGNTIYF | TGCGCCAGCAGCCAAGAGGGAAGGGCTGGAAACACCATATATTTT
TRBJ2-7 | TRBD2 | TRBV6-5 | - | CASSGTSGRSHEQYF | TGTGCCAGCAGTGGTACTAGCGGGAGGTCCCACGAGCAGTACTTC
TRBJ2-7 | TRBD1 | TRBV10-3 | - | CAISLRDRGQYEQYF | TGTGCCATCAGTCTCCGGGACAGGGGGCAATACGAGCAGTACTTC
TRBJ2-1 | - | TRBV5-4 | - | CASSFVSEGNEQFF | TGTGCCAGCAGCTTCGTAAGCGAAGGGAATGAGCAGTTCTTC
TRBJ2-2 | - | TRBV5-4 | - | CASSLVGRATAYTGELFF | TGTGCCAGCAGCTTGGTAGGCAGGGCGACTGCTTACACCGGGGAGCTGTTTTTT
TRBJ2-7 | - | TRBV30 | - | CAWTSGPYEQYF | TGTGCCTGGACGTCGGGGCCCTACGAGCAGTACTTC
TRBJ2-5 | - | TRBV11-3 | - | CASSLEAGAQETQYF | TGTGCCAGCAGCTTAGAAGCGGGCGCCCAAGAGACCCAGTACTTC
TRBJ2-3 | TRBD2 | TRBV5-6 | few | CASSLRLAGTDTQYF | TGTGCCAGCAGCTTGAGGCTAGCGGGAACCGATACGCAGTATTTT
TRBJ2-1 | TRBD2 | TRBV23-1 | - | CASSGPSGWAYNEQFF | TGCGCCAGCAGTGGACCTAGCGGATGGGCCTACAATGAGCAGTTCTTC
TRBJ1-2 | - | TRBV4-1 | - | CASSQVGLNEEGYTF | TGCGCCAGCAGCCAAGTGGGACTAAACGAGGAGGGCTACACCTTC
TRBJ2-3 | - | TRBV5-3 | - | CARSLLAGYTDTQYF | TGTGCCAGAAGCTTGTTGGCGGGGTACACAGATACGCAGTATTTT
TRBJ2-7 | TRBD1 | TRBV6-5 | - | CASRDRQGSSYEQYF | TGTGCCAGCAGGGACCGACAGGGCAGCTCCTACGAGCAGTACTTC
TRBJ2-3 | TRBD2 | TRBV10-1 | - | CASSSGLASTDTQYF | TGCGCCAGCAGTTCCGGACTAGCAAGCACAGATACGCAGTATTTT
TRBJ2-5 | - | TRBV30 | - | CAWSGQLGETQYF | TGTGCCTGGAGTGGGCAGTTGGGGGAGACCCAGTACTTC
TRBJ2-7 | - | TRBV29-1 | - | CSVGQPSYEQYF | TGCAGCGTTGGACAGCCCTCCTACGAGCAGTACTTC
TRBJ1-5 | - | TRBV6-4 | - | CASSDSTNSQPQHF | TGTGCCAGCAGTGACTCCACGAATAGTCAGCCCCAGCATTTT
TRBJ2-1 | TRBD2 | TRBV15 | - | CATSRTSGAYNEQFF | TGTGCCACCAGCAGGACTAGCGGGGCCTACAATGAGCAGTTCTTC
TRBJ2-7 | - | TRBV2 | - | CASSGDNHEQYF | TGTGCCAGCAGCGGGGACAATCACGAGCAGTACTTC
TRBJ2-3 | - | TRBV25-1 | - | CASSGEGRGTDTQYF | TGTGCCAGCAGTGGAGAGGGCAGGGGAACAGATACGCAGTATTTT
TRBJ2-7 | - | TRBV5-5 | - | CASSHQGGGYEQYF | TGTGCCAGCAGCCACCAGGGTGGGGGCTACGAGCAGTACTTC
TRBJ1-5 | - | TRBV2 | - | CASTEGSNQPQHF | TGTGCCAGCACCGAGGGGAGCAATCAGCCCCAGCATTTT
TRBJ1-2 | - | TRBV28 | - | CASRPEAPSGYTF | TGTGCCAGCAGACCAGAAGCCCCTAGTGGGTACACCTTC
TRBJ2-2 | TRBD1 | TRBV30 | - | CAWSGDRAPTGELFF | TGTGCCTGGAGTGGGGACAGGGCTCCCACCGGGGAGCTGTTTTTT
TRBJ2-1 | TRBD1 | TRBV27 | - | CASSPLGALKTGKDNEQFF | TGTGCCAGCAGCCCCCTGGGGGCGCTTAAGACAGGGAAGGACAATGAGCAGTTCTTC
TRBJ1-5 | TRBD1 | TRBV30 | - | CAWSVWDSSNQPQHF | TGTGCCTGGAGTGTTTGGGACAGTAGCAATCAGCCCCAGCATTTT
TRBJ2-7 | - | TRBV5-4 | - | CASSLPSPANEQYF | TGTGCCAGCAGCTTACCTTCCCCGGCTAACGAGCAGTACTTC
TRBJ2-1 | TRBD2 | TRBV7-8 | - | CASSLVGTSGIYNEQFF | TGTGCCAGCAGCTTAGTAGGGACTAGCGGGATCTACAATGAGCAGTTCTTC
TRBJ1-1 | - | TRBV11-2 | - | CASSTTVNTEAFF | TGTGCCAGCAGCACGACAGTGAACACTGAAGCTTTCTTT
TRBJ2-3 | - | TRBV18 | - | CASSPPSSLPTDTQYF | TGTGCCAGCTCACCACCGTCATCACTTCCGACAGATACGCAGTATTTT
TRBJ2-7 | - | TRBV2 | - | CASRVAGGTKQYF | TGTGCCAGCAGGGTCGCCGGGGGGACAAAGCAGTACTTC
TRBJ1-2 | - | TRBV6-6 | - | CASSYLGGLDYGYTF | TGTGCCAGCAGTTACTTGGGGGGCCTGGACTATGGCTACACCTTC
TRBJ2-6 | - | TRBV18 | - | CASSEHGGGANVLTF | TGTGCCAGCTCAGAACACGGGGGTGGGGCCAACGTCCTGACTTTC
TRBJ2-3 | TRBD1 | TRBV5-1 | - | CASRDPGGTQYF | TGCGCCAGCAGGGATCCAGGGGGCACGCAGTATTTT
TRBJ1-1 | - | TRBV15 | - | CATSREAGMSTEAFF | TGTGCCACCAGCAGAGAGGCGGGGATGAGCACTGAAGCTTTCTTT